This paragraph covers one T cell receptor beta chain sequence. Its antigen is not identified. Investigators took approximately 10 milliliters of peripheral blood from every donor. CDR3 length equals 15 residues. CDR1 is LGHNA, CDR2 YSLEER, per germline. Trimming pared 5 bases from V and 0 bases from J, leaving 14 bases between. The data derive from a study of blood T cells in healthy people across ages. Study findings and constraints: Naive and antigen-experienced cells could not be conclusively compared, given unsorted PBMCs.

Using a J-beta primer mix together with a sample-barcoded 5' primer, a second PCR was run for about 6 to 11 cycles. TCRdb processed the 5' RACE reads anew with MiXCR; each CDR3 protein has one entry. The sample consists of hundreds of thousands of distinct CDR3 sequences, more than 20% of them appearing once. This sample also belongs to another study, concerning T cells of mothers and their children. Per that study: Persisting microchimeric T cell clones went undetected.

J is TRBJ2-7 and V is TRBV4-3; D is possibly TRBD2 (6 bases). Sequencing input: blood. The TCR was taken from a boy younger than 18 in good health. The CDR3: CASSKGLASSYEQYF. DNA for the CDR3: TGCGCCAGCAGCAAGGGACTCGCGAGCTCCTACGAGCAGTACTTC.